The following is a T cell receptor (beta chain) sequence with its context. In germline, CDR1 is SGDLS, CDR2 YYNGEE. The CDR3 is 18 residues long. V trimming: 0 bases; J trimming: 3 bases; junction bases outside the gene matches: 10. Produced via immunoSEQ multiplex PCR; TCRdb's table is partial and in-frame only. The table lists about 59,000 clones, around 94% of them singletons. The sample comes from a study of T cell changes during pregnancy in multiple sclerosis. V is TRBV9 and J is TRBJ2-1, with 9 bases lining up with TRBD2. The receptor was isolated from a female donor with multiple sclerosis, enrolled in a pregnancy study. The starting material was CD8+ T cells from peripheral blood mononuclear cells, obtained after pregnancy. CDR3 region: CASSVGGIAGVFYNEQFF. The CDR3 DNA reads TGTGCCAGCAGCGTAGGGGGGATAGCGGGGGTTTTCTACAATGAGCAGTTCTTC.